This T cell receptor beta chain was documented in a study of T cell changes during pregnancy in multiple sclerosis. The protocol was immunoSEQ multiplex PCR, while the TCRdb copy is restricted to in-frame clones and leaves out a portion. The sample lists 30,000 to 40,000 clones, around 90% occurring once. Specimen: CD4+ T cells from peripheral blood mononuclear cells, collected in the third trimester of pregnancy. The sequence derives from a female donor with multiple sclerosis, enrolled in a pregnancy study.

The CDR3, as DNA: TGTGCCAGCAGCTCCTCAAGCGGGCAGTACTTC. It translates to CASSSSSGQYF. The gene calls are TRBV5-6 and TRBJ2-5, with a weak D call TRBD2 (6 bases). Germline V gives CDR1 SGHDT, CDR2 YYEEEE. V gave up 3 bases and J gave up 11 bases, with 11 bases separating them. The CDR3 extends over 11 amino acids.